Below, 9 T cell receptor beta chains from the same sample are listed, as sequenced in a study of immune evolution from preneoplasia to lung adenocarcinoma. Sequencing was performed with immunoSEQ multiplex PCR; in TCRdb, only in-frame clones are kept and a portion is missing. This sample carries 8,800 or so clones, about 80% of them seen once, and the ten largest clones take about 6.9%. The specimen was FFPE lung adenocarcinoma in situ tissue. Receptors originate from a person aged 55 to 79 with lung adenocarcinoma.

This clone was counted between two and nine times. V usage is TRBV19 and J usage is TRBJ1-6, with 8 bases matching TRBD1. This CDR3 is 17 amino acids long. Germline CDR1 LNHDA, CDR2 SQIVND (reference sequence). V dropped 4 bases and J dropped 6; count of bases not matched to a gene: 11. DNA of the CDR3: TGTGCCAGTAGTACCTACGACAGGGGCAAAGGTAATTCACCCCTCCACTTT. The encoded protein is CASSTYDRGKGNSPLHF.

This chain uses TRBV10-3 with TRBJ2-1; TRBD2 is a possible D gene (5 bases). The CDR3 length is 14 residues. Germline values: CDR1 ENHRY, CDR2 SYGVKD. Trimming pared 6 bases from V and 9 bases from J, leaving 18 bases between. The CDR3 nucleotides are TGTGCCATCAGGCCAGCCGGGGATATTGGTGAGCAGTTCTTC. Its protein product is CAIRPAGDIGEQFF.

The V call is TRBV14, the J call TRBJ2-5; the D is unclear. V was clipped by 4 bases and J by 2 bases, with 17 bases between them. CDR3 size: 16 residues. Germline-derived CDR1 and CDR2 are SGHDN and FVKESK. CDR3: CASSPFVGRAQETQYF. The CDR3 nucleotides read TGTGCCAGCAGCCCCTTCGTAGGCCGAGCTCAAGAGACCCAGTACTTC.

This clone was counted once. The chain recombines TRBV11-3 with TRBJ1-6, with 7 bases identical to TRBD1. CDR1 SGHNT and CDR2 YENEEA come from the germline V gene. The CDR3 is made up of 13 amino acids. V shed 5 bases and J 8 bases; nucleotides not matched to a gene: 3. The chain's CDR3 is CASSPGTDSPLHF. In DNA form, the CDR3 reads TGTGCCAGCAGCCCTGGGACAGATTCACCCCTCCACTTT.

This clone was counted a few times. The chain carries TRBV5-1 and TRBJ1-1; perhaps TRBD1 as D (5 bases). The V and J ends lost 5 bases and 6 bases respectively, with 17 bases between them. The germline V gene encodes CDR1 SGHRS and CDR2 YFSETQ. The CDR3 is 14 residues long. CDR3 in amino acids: CASRYGAQAPEAFF. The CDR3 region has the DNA TGCGCCAGCAGGTATGGGGCCCAGGCCCCTGAAGCTTTCTTT.

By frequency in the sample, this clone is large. The CDR3: CASSLTASYEQYF. Here the CDR3 DNA reads TGTGCCAGCAGCTTAACAGCGTCCTACGAGCAGTACTTC. The chain links TRBV11-2 to TRBJ2-7; D is undetermined. Germline-derived CDR1 and CDR2 are SGHAT and FQNNGV. The V gene lost 2 bases and the J gene lost 1 base, with 6 bases spanning the gap. The CDR3 length is 13 residues.

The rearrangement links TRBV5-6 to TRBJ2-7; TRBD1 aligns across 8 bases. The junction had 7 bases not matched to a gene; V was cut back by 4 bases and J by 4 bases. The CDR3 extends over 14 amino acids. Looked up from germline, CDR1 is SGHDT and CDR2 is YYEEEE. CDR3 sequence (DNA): TGTGCCAGCAGCCCGACAGGGGACGTTTACGAGCAGTACTTC. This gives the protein CASSPTGDVYEQYF.

The CDR3 region has the DNA TGCGCCAGCAGCCACCTAGCGTCTAGCACAGATACGCAGTATTTT. The encoded protein is CASSHLASSTDTQYF. This sequence joins TRBV4-1 and TRBJ2-3; the D gene is possibly TRBD2 (6 bases). Germline CDR1 is MGHRA and CDR2 is YSYEKL. Trimming pared 3 bases from V and 0 bases from J, leaving 10 bases between. The CDR3 length is 15 residues.

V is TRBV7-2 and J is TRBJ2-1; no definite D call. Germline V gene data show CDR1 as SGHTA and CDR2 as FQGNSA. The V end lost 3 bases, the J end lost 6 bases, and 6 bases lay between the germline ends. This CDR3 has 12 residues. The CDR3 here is CASSFTSNEQFF. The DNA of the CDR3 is TGTGCCAGCAGCTTTACCTCCAATGAGCAGTTCTTC.